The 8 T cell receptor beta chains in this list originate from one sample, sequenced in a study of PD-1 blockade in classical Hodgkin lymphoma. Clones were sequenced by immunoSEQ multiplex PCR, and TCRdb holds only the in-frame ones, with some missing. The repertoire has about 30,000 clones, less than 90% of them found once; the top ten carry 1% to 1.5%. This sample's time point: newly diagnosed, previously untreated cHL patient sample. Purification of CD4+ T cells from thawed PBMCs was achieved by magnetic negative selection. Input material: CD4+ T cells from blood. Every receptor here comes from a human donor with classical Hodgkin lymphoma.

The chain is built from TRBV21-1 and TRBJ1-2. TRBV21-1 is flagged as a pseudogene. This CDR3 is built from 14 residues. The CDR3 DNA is TGTGCCAGCATGAAGGGTCGAATCAACTATGGCTACACCTTC. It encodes CASMKGRINYGYTF.

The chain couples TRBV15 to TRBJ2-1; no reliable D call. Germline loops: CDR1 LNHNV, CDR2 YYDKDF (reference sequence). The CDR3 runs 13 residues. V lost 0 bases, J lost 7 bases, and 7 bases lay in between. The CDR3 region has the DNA TGTGCCACCAGCAGAGATCAGGTGAATGAGCAGTTCTTC. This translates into CATSRDQVNEQFF.

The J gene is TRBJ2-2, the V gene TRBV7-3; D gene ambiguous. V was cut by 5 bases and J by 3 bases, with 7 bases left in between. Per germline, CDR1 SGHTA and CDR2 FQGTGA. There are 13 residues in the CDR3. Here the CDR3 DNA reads TGTGCCAGCAGCCTACTGCACACCGGGGAGCTGTTTTTT. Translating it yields CASSLLHTGELFF.

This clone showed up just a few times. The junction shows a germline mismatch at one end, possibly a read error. Here the CDR3 reads CASSLDSDSKTDF. The CDR3 nucleotides read TGTGCCAGCAGCTTAGATTCGGACAGCAAAACGGACTTC. V gene TRBV11-2 combines with J gene TRBJ2-7; D possibly corresponds to TRBD1 (6 bases). Germline CDR1 and CDR2: SGHAT and FQNNGV. The CDR3 is made up of 13 amino acids.

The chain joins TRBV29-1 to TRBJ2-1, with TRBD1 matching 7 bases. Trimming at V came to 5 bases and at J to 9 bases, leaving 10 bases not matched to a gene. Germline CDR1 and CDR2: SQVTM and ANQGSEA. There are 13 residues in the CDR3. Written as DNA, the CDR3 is TGCAGCGTTAGGCAACCGACAGGGATTGAGCAGTTCTTC. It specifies CSVRQPTGIEQFF.

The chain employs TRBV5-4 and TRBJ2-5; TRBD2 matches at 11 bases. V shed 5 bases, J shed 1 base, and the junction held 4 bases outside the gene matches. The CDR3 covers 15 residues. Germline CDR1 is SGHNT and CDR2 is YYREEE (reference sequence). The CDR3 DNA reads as TGTGCCAGCAGTTCGACTAGCGGGGTCCAAGAGACCCAGTACTTC. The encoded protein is CASSSTSGVQETQYF.

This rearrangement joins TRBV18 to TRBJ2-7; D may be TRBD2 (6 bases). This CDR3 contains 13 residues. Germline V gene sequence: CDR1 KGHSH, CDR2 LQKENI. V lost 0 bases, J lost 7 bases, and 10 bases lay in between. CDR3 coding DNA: TGTGCCAGCTCACCACCGGGGGGTGGGGAGCAGTACTTC. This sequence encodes CASSPPGGGEQYF.

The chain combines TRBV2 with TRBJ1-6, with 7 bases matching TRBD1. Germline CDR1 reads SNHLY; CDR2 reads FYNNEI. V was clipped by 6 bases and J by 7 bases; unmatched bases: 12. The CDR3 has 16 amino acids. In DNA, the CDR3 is TGTGCCAGCAGGGCCGGGACAGTCCCTAAGAATTCACCCCTCCACTTT. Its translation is CASRAGTVPKNSPLHF.